The rows below give T cell receptor beta chains drawn from one sample of a study of blood T cell repertoires in COVID-19. TCRdb's table, derived via immunoSEQ multiplex PCR, lists solely in-frame clones and lacks some. Found here are fewer than 100,000 clones, over 75% of them singletons; the top ten hold about 5%. Sequencing input: peripheral blood. All receptors derive from a woman of 80 years or more with acute or convalescent COVID-19. CDR3s include the opening cysteine and the closing phenylalanine or tryptophan. A D gene is named only where the DNA matches it firmly. Part of the rows lack a size; the others show once, few, many or a class for expanded clones.

d_gene	abundance	len	v_gene	j_gene	CDR3nt	CDR3aa
TRBD1	-	15	TRBV7-2	TRBJ1-3	TGTGCCAGCAGCGCCCGACAGGGCTCTGGAAACACCATATATTTT	CASSARQGSGNTIYF
TRBD1	-	16	TRBV6-6	TRBJ2-2	TGTGCCAGCATCAGAGGCCAAGGGGGCGGCACCGGGGAGCTGTTTTTT	CASIRGQGGGTGELFF
TRBD1	-	13	TRBV6-5	TRBJ1-1	TGTGCCAGCAGTTTCTTCGGGACAGGTGAAGCTTTCTTT	CASSFFGTGEAFF
TRBD1	few	16	TRBV27	TRBJ1-1	TGTGCCAGCAGTCCCCTCTCGGGGACAGGGGGGACTGAAGCTTTCTTT	CASSPLSGTGGTEAFF
TRBD1	-	13	TRBV6-5	TRBJ1-1	TGTGCCAGCGCCGGGACAGGGGGTTCTGAAGCTTTCTTT	CASAGTGGSEAFF
TRBD2	-	17	TRBV10-3	TRBJ2-1	TGTGCCATCAGTGAGACGTCTAGCGGGTCCGCCTACAATGAGCAGTTCTTC	CAISETSSGSAYNEQFF
-	-	14	TRBV9	TRBJ1-6	TGTGCCAGCAGCGTTCGGGTGGGTAATTCACCCCTCCACTTT	CASSVRVGNSPLHF
-	-	15	TRBV5-4	TRBJ2-3	TGTGCCAGCAGCTTGGTCCCTAGCGTCACAGATACGCAGTATTTT	CASSLVPSVTDTQYF
-	-	13	TRBV7-2	TRBJ1-2	TGTGCCAGCAGCTTAGACAGTTCCTATGGCTACACCTTC	CASSLDSSYGYTF
-	-	11	TRBV29-1	TRBJ2-1	TGCAGCTCGACAGCTTGGAATGAGCAGTTCTTC	CSSTAWNEQFF
TRBD1	-	13	TRBV7-2	TRBJ1-2	TGTGCCAGCAGCCACGACAGGGGGTATGGCTACACCTTC	CASSHDRGYGYTF
TRBD2	once	15	TRBV7-2	TRBJ2-3	TGTGCCAGCAGCTTACAAGCGGGGACCACAGATACGCAGTATTTT	CASSLQAGTTDTQYF
TRBD2	few	17	TRBV3-1/TRBV3-2	TRBJ2-3	TGTGCCAGCAGCGCGTCTCTTGCGGGAGCGTCCACAGATACGCAGTATTTT	CASSASLAGASTDTQYF
TRBD2	-	14	TRBV29-1	TRBJ2-3	TGCAGCGTAGCACGGACTAGCGTGGCAGATACGCAGTATTTT	CSVARTSVADTQYF
-	-	14	TRBV18	TRBJ1-5	TGTGCCAGCTCGCAGGGGCAAATCGCTCAGCCCCAGCATTTT	CASSQGQIAQPQHF
-	-	15	TRBV19	TRBJ2-5	TGTGCCAGTAGAAACCCGAGTAGGGGAGGAGAGACCCAGTACTTC	CASRNPSRGGETQYF
TRBD2	-	17	TRBV9	TRBJ2-5	TGTGCCAGCAGCCCCACGGCAGGGCTAGCGGTTGGGGAGACCCAGTACTTC	CASSPTAGLAVGETQYF
-	-	13	TRBV12-3/TRBV12-4	TRBJ1-1	TGTGCCAGCAGTTTCGGCAGGGGCACTGAAGCTTTCTTT	CASSFGRGTEAFF
TRBD1	-	14	TRBV9	TRBJ1-4	TGTGCCAGCAGCCGCGACAGGGCTAATGAAAAACTGTTTTTT	CASSRDRANEKLFF
TRBD2	-	14	TRBV9	TRBJ2-3	TGTGCCAGCGGTAGCGGGGGGCTTGGAGATACGCAGTATTTT	CASGSGGLGDTQYF
-	once	14	TRBV19	TRBJ2-3	TGTGCCAGTAGTATGGACAAGTCCGGAGATACGCAGTATTTT	CASSMDKSGDTQYF
-	-	12	TRBV29-1	TRBJ1-2	TGCAGCGTTGAGACAGCCGCGGGGGGCTACACCTTC	CSVETAAGGYTF
-	-	19	TRBV4-2	TRBJ2-6	TGTGCCAGCAGCCTAACATGGGACATAACGGGCTCTGGGGCCAACGTCCTGACTTTC	CASSLTWDITGSGANVLTF
-	-	16	TRBV5-4	TRBJ2-7	TGTGCCAGCAGCTTGTCGCTAGGGGCGCGTTCCTACGAGCAGTACTTC	CASSLSLGARSYEQYF
TRBD2	-	18	TRBV30	TRBJ2-5	TGTGCCTGGAGTGGAGGGACTAGCGGGAGCCCATTAGCGGAGACCCAGTACTTC	CAWSGGTSGSPLAETQYF
TRBD2	-	15	TRBV5-4	TRBJ2-5	TGTGCCAGCAGCCGGAGCGGGGGCTCCCAAGAGACCCAGTACTTC	CASSRSGGSQETQYF
TRBD1	once	14	TRBV5-5	TRBJ1-1	TGTGCCAGCAGCTGGCCGGACAGGACCACTGAAGCTTTCTTT	CASSWPDRTTEAFF
TRBD1	-	14	TRBV27	TRBJ1-1	TGTGCCAGCAGTCGACAGACAGGGGTCACTGAAGCTTTCTTT	CASSRQTGVTEAFF
TRBD2	-	19	TRBV4-1	TRBJ2-3	TGCGCCAGCAGCCAGAAGGGGACTAGCGAGACGACGAGCACAGATACGCAGTATTTT	CASSQKGTSETTSTDTQYF
TRBD1	-	13	TRBV6-5	TRBJ1-2	TGTGCCAGATCTCAGGGGGCGTTCTATGGCTACACCTTC	CARSQGAFYGYTF
TRBD2	-	15	TRBV12-5	TRBJ2-1	TGTGCTAGTGGTTTCGGACTAGCGGAGGGGGATGAGCAGTTCTTC	CASGFGLAEGDEQFF
-	-	13	TRBV5-6	TRBJ2-3	TGTGCCAGCAGCTTGAGGGGTGTCGATACGCAGTATTTT	CASSLRGVDTQYF
TRBD2	-	16	TRBV9	TRBJ2-3	TGTGCCAGCAGCGCCGGACTAGCGGGGTTCGGCGATACGCAGTATTTT	CASSAGLAGFGDTQYF
-	-	15	TRBV6-2/TRBV6-3	TRBJ1-5	TGTGCCAGCAGTTACGGGAGGGAACGCAATCAGCCCCAGCATTTT	CASSYGRERNQPQHF
-	-	12	TRBV29-1	TRBJ1-1	TGCAGCGTTGCGGGCGGGGACACTGAAGCTTTCTTT	CSVAGGDTEAFF
-	-	13	TRBV6-5	TRBJ1-2	TGTGCCAGCAGTTTGTCTCCTAACTATGGCTACACCTTC	CASSLSPNYGYTF
-	-	17	TRBV7-3	TRBJ2-3	TGTGCCAGCAGCTCGGGAGCAGGGACGGCTGGCACAGATACGCAGTATTTT	CASSSGAGTAGTDTQYF
-	-	16	TRBV2	TRBJ2-5	TGTGCCAGCAGTGCCCGACAGGGAGGTTGGCAAGAGACCCAGTACTTC	CASSARQGGWQETQYF
TRBD1	-	17	TRBV9	TRBJ1-3	TGTGCCAGCAGCGTAGTGCCCACAGGGGGCGTGGGAAACACCATATATTTT	CASSVVPTGGVGNTIYF
-	-	16	TRBV6-5	TRBJ1-1	TGTGCCAGCAGTTACTCGATCTCAACGAGGAACACTGAAGCTTTCTTT	CASSYSISTRNTEAFF
-	-	12	TRBV11-2	TRBJ1-2	TGTGCCAGCAGCTTAGGAGGATCCGGCTACACCTTC	CASSLGGSGYTF
TRBD2	-	18	TRBV7-3	TRBJ2-2	TGTGCCAGCAGCTTGGGTCCACCGGGACTAGGGGTAACCGGGGAGCTGTTTTTT	CASSLGPPGLGVTGELFF
-	-	13	TRBV21-1	TRBJ2-5	TGTGCCAGCATCATGTCATACCAAGAGACCCAGTACTTC	CASIMSYQETQYF
-	-	14	TRBV3-1/TRBV3-2	TRBJ1-2	TGTGCCAGCAGCCAACTAGCAACCAACTATGGCTACACCTTC	CASSQLATNYGYTF
TRBD1	-	15	TRBV7-2	TRBJ1-4	TGTGCCAGCAGTTATACAGGGGGATCTAATGAAAAACTGTTTTTT	CASSYTGGSNEKLFF